This T cell receptor (beta chain) was retrieved from a study of CD8 T cells in ankylosing spondylitis. Notes on the study in general: Reactive arthritis synovial fluid and blood previously showed some of these motif variants. A TCR beta motif made of roughly eight highly homologous variants seemed typical of ankylosing spondylitis blood. It was reported that disease-linked clones were significantly enriched in matched ankylosing spondylitis synovial fluid.

J lost 3 bases, V lost 0 bases, and 3 bases had no gene match. The CDR3 has 15 residues. Germline V lookup: CDR1 LGHNA, CDR2 YSLEER. This clonotype was seen ten or more times. Its antigen is as yet unknown. Via MiXCR, TCRdb re-called the 5' RACE reads, giving one row per CDR3 protein. The sample yields 150,000 to 200,000 distinct CDR3 sequences, approximately 18% seen once. The origin of this receptor is a male donor under 30 with ankylosing spondylitis or in good health (not recorded which). Sequencing used blood, either unsorted or a sorted T cell fraction (not recorded which). This chain uses TRBV4-3 with TRBJ2-5; TRBD2 matches 8 bases. The CDR3 is CASSQEGRGEETQYF. CDR3 nucleotides: TGCGCCAGCAGCCAAGAAGGGCGGGGGGAAGAGACCCAGTACTTC.